This T cell receptor (beta chain) was recovered during a study of shared clonotypes between healthy human individuals. The method was immunoSEQ multiplex PCR; TCRdb's version includes in-frame clones alone and lacks a portion of them. The sample has approximately 810,000 clones, roughly 92% seen once; the top ten hold 20% to 30%. Positive CCR7 selection of CD45RO-negative cells yielded the naive CD8 cells, and terminally differentiated effector memory CD45RA+ cells were excluded. This clonotype was sampled from a man aged 30-40 years in good health. The specimen was naive CD8+ T cells sorted from blood.

CDR3 sequence reads: CASYGRFNEQFF. As DNA, the CDR3 is TGCGCCAGCTATGGACGGTTCAATGAGCAGTTCTTC. This chain connects TRBV5-1 to TRBJ2-1; D ambiguous. This CDR3 region has 12 residues. Germline CDR1 reads SGHRS; CDR2 reads YFSETQ. Trimming took 7 bases from V and 6 from J, leaving 11 bases between them. Together with reference TRBV5-1 and TRBJ2-1, the CDR3 gives the full variable domain: KAGVTQTPRYLIKTRGQQVTLSCSPISGHRSVSWYQQTPGQGLQFLFEYFSETQRNKGNFPGRFSGRQFSNSRSEMNVSTLELGDSALYLCASYGRFNEQFFGPGTRLTVL.